The 32 T cell receptor beta chains listed next were all sequenced from one sample in a study of tumor-infiltrating lymphocytes in primary liver carcinoma. Unsorted bulk tissue of about 20-30 mg yielded co-extracted RNA and DNA. The authors made TCR beta cDNA from approximately 490 ng total RNA with a constant-region primer. Three rounds of nested multiplex PCR with slightly modified ARM-PCR produced TCR beta libraries. Forward primers for TRBV1-TRBV30 and a C-beta reverse primer served the first two PCR rounds, at about 10 cycles each. TCRdb fed the multiplex PCR reads into MiXCR, producing one record per CDR3 protein. The sample lists some 110,000 distinct CDR3 sequences; around 80% were seen once. The sample was liver tumor tissue from sampling region 3. Subset described: tumor region T3, left-lateral pole. The receptors were sampled from a middle-aged man with primary liver carcinoma and hepatitis B virus infection.

About this clonotype: Germline and junction disagree at one end, which may indicate a read error. V is TRBV6-2 or TRBV6-3 and J is TRBJ2-1; D is unclear. Looked up from germline, CDR1 is MNHEY and CDR2 is SVGEGT. There are 15 residues in the CDR3. CDR3 in DNA: TGTGCCGGCAGTTACTCGGAGAGCCCCTACAATGAGCAGTTCTTC. This translates into CAGSYSESPYNEQFF.

A word on this clonotype: Its ends do not fully match the called genes, so a read error is possible. The V and J genes are TRBV11-2 and TRBJ2-7; a possible D gene is TRBD1 (5 bases). Germline CDR1 and CDR2: SGHAT and FQNNGV. This CDR3 is 15 amino acids long. In DNA, the CDR3 is TGTGCCAGTAACTTACGATGGATAGGGGAAAACGAGCAGTATTTC. Its translation is CASNLRWIGENEQYF.

A remark on this clonotype: At one end the junction does not follow the germline gene, possibly because of a read error. The chain has TRBV28 and TRBJ1-4, with 7 positions matching TRBD1. CDR3 length: 13 amino acids. Per germline, CDR1 MDHEN and CDR2 SYDVKM. The CDR3 DNA is TGTGCCGGCAGTCCTCCGGGACAGCCAAAACTGTTTTTT. This encodes CAGSPPGQPKLFF.

Regarding this clonotype: The conserved phenylalanine or tryptophan normally closing the CDR3 is absent here, so this likely arose from a read error. The V call is TRBV6-1, the J call TRBJ2-5; D remains ambiguous. This CDR3 has 11 residues. The germline V gene encodes CDR1 MNHNS and CDR2 SASEGT. V was shortened by 6 bases and J by 7 bases, with 9 bases between the two germline ends. CDR3 region: CASRESPTQYL. In nucleotides, the CDR3 is TGTGCCAGCAGAGAGTCACCGACCCAGTACTTA.

A remark on this clonotype: One junction end does not reproduce the germline sequence, and a read error may be involved. The J gene is TRBJ2-1, the V gene TRBV4-2, with a possible D match to TRBD2 (5 bases). The CDR3 extends over 17 amino acids. Germline CDR1 LGHNA, CDR2 YNFKEQ. The CDR3 loop reads CVSSQGLGDLTYNEQFF. CDR3 DNA sequence: TGCGTCAGCAGCCAAGGACTCGGTGACCTTACCTACAATGAGCAGTTCTTC.

Concerning this clonotype itself: As the CDR3 is not closed by the conserved phenylalanine or tryptophan, this likely results from a read error. The DNA is omitted, as the CDR3 cannot be located on it reliably, and the CDR3 follows TCRdb's listing. The chain carries TRBV28 and TRBJ2-7; the D call of TRBD1 is as the table states it, not checked on the DNA. The CDR3 length is 14 residues, termini included. CDR1 is MDHEN and CDR2 is SYDVKM in the germline V gene. CDR3 loop: CASSPLVDQRVEYL.

This chain uses TRBV29-1 with TRBJ2-1, with D unresolved. Trimming removed 4 bases from V and 9 bases from J, with 19 bases in between. Germline V gives CDR1 SQVTM, CDR2 ANQGSEA. The CDR3 consists of 14 residues. CDR3 DNA: TGCAGCGTTGTTCTAAGTGGGATGTTTGGTGAGCAGTTCTTC. It encodes CSVVLSGMFGEQFF.

On this clonotype: The junction shows a germline mismatch at one end, possibly a read error. The chain uses TRBV4-2 and TRBJ2-7, with TRBD1 identical over 7 bases. The germline gives CDR1 LGHNA, CDR2 YNFKEQ. The CDR3 extends over 15 amino acids. DNA for the CDR3: TGTGCCATCAGCCAACGGACAGGTCACTCCTACGAGCAGTACTTC. It encodes CAISQRTGHSYEQYF.

The CDR3 loop reads CAITPWASGPYNEQFF. CDR3 nucleotides: TGTGCCATTACCCCGTGGGCTAGCGGGCCCTACAATGAGCAGTTCTTC. The rearrangement uses TRBV10-3 and TRBJ2-1; TRBD2 aligns across 8 bases. The CDR3 extends over 16 amino acids. Germline V CDR1 and CDR2: ENHRY, SYGVKD. The J segment lost 2 bases and the V segment lost 9 bases, leaving 12 bases of the junction unmatched.

Comment on this clonotype: No conserved phenylalanine or tryptophan ends this CDR3, so it is likely a read error. The chain recombines TRBV6-2 or TRBV6-3 with TRBJ1-5; D might be TRBD1 (5 bases). V lost 2 bases, J lost 6 bases, and 14 bases lay in between. Germline V gives CDR1 MNHEY, CDR2 SVGEGT. The CDR3 is made up of 15 amino acids. CDR3 in amino acids: CASSYGERGVQPQHL. As DNA, the CDR3 is TGTGCCAGCAGTTACGGGGAAAGGGGCGTTCAGCCCCAGCATCTT.

The chain combines TRBV4-2 with TRBJ1-2; D is ambiguous. The CDR3 extends over 16 amino acids. In germline, CDR1 is LGHNA, CDR2 YNFKEQ. Between the trimmed V and J ends, which lost 6 bases and 4 bases, there was a span of 21 bases. The CDR3 is CASSRTAWEGTYGYTF. The DNA for the CDR3 is TGTGCCAGCAGTCGCACCGCTTGGGAGGGAACCTATGGCTACACCTTC.

This clonotype was recorded once. A read error may produce the germline difference seen at one junction end. The chain has TRBV4-2 and TRBJ2-1; possible D gene TRBD1, 6 bases. Per germline, CDR1 LGHNA and CDR2 YNFKEQ. The length of the CDR3 is 16 residues. CDR3 loop: CASSKELRGSYNEQFF. DNA of the CDR3: TGTGCCAGCAGCAAAGAATTAAGGGGGAGCTACAATGAGCAGTTCTTC.

The chain is built from TRBV7-3 and TRBJ2-1; 9 bases are shared with TRBD1. The CDR3 consists of 15 residues. CDR1 SGHTA and CDR2 FQGTGA come from the germline V gene. The CDR3 DNA is TGTGTCAACAGCCCAGGGACAGGGAGTGGGAATGAGCAGTTCTTC. Amino acids: CVNSPGTGSGNEQFF.

Turning to this clonotype: The junction differs from germline at one of its ends, possibly a read error. The chain couples TRBV4-1 to TRBJ1-1; TRBD1 matches 7 bases. Germline V gene sequence: CDR1 MGHRA, CDR2 YSYEKL. This CDR3 is 16 amino acids long. This CDR3 is CASSLGTVALNTEAFF. Written as DNA, the CDR3 is TGTGCCAGCAGCCTCGGGACAGTGGCCCTGAACACTGAAGCTTTCTTT.

This clonotype showed up many times. CDR3: CASSSDQMDTDTQYF. CDR3 nucleotides: TGTGCCAGCAGCTCCGACCAGATGGACACAGATACGCAGTATTTT. The V and J genes are TRBV12-3 or TRBV12-4 and TRBJ2-3; unclear D gene. The germline V and J ends were trimmed by 6 bases and 2 bases, with 15 bases remaining between them. The CDR3 consists of 15 residues.

Remarks on this clonotype: A junction boundary mismatches the germline segment, possibly from a read error. The chain's CDR3 is CAGTETGALSGTNVLTF. The DNA of the CDR3 is TGTGCCGGCACCGAGACAGGGGCCCTCTCTGGAACCAATGTCCTGACTTTC. The chain couples TRBV6-1 to TRBJ2-6; 8 bases are shared with TRBD1. The CDR3 runs 17 residues. Germline V CDR1 and CDR2: MNHNS, SASEGT.

In regard to this clonotype: Because the CDR3 is missing its conserved closing phenylalanine or tryptophan, this is likely a read error. The V and J genes are TRBV6-5 and TRBJ2-5; D assignment may be TRBD1 or TRBD2 (6 bases each). CDR3 length: 16 amino acids. The V gene lost 5 bases and the J gene lost 7 bases, with 23 bases spanning the gap. Germline lookup yields CDR1 MNHEY and CDR2 SVGAGI. CDR3 protein: CASSPPGGGSKGTQYL. Written as DNA, the CDR3 is TGTGCCAGCAGTCCTCCCGGGGGCGGATCGAAGGGGACCCAGTACCTC.

To note about this clonotype: At one end the junction does not follow the germline gene, possibly because of a read error. This chain joins TRBV11-2 and TRBJ2-7; 9 positions agree with TRBD2. Germline V gene sequence: CDR1 SGHAT, CDR2 FQNNGV. This CDR3 is 15 amino acids long. CDR3 in amino acids: CASSLGVSGSHEQYF. Written as DNA, the CDR3 is TGTGCAAGCAGCTTAGGAGTTAGCGGGAGCCACGAGCAGTACTTC.

This clonotype is labeled large. This rearrangement joins TRBV29-1 to TRBJ2-7, with D possibly being TRBD2 (6 bases). This CDR3 contains 15 residues. Germline CDR1 and CDR2: SQVTM and ANQGSEA. V lost 0 bases, J lost 0 bases, and 12 bases lay in between. This CDR3 is CSVEDPGGSSYEQYF. CDR3 DNA sequence: TGCAGCGTTGAAGATCCAGGAGGGAGCTCCTACGAGCAGTACTTC.

The chain combines TRBV29-1 with TRBJ2-2; 7 positions agree with TRBD2. J lost 5 bases, V lost 7 bases, and 16 bases had no gene match. From germline, CDR1 is SQVTM and CDR2 ANQGSEA. The CDR3 runs to 16 residues. CDR3 residues: CSAADGGNLNTGELFF. The CDR3, as DNA: TGCAGCGCCGCCGACGGGGGGAACTTGAATACCGGGGAGCTGTTTTTT.

Note on this clonotype: A read error may produce the germline difference seen at one junction end. The gene calls are TRBV5-4 and TRBJ2-2; D possibly corresponds to TRBD1 (7 bases). CDR1 and CDR2 from the germline V gene are SGHNT and YYREEE (reference sequence). The CDR3 spans 16 residues. CDR3 region: CASSVAQGGGTWELLF. CDR3 sequence (DNA): TGTGCCAGCAGCGTGGCCCAGGGGGGAGGCACCTGGGAGCTGTTATTT.

About this clonotype: The junction differs from germline at one of its ends, possibly a read error. The chain links TRBV6-5 to TRBJ1-6; 9 bases agree with TRBD1. The germline V gene encodes CDR1 MNHEY and CDR2 SVGAGI. The length of the CDR3 is 15 residues. CDR3 coding DNA: TGTGCCTGCAGGAGAGACACAGGGGGCAGTTCACCCCTCCTCTTT. This gives the protein CACRRDTGGSSPLLF.

Worth noting for this clonotype: Without the conserved terminal phenylalanine or tryptophan, this CDR3 likely stems from a read error. The chain links TRBV29-1 to TRBJ2-5, with D perhaps TRBD1 (5 bases). The CDR3 is made up of 14 amino acids. Looked up from germline, CDR1 is SQVTM and CDR2 is ANQGSEA. DNA for the CDR3: TGCAGCGCCAGAAGGGGCGGTCGTCCCGAGACTCAGTACATC. Its protein product is CSARRGGRPETQYI.

As to this clonotype: A junction end diverges from the germline sequence, so it may reflect a read error. This chain links TRBV11-2 with TRBJ2-6, with D perhaps TRBD1 (5 bases). The CDR3 length is 15 residues. Germline loops: CDR1 SGHAT, CDR2 FQNNGV. CDR3 in amino acids: CATQRPPSGANVLTF. In nucleotides, the CDR3 is TGTGCCACCCAGCGACCGCCCTCTGGGGCCAACGTCCTAACTTTC.

On this clonotype: A junction end diverges from the germline sequence, so it may reflect a read error. The chain links TRBV29-1 to TRBJ2-7; D may match TRBD1 or TRBD2 (5 bases each). The CDR3 runs to 16 residues. Per germline, CDR1 SQVTM and CDR2 ANQGSEA. In DNA form, the CDR3 reads TGCAGCCCCATGACATCTGGGACCGGCACTCCGTACGAGCGGTACTTC. Its translation: CSPMTSGTGTPYERYF.

With regard to this clonotype: One end of the junction does not line up with germline, which may come from a read error. This chain uses TRBV6-5 with TRBJ2-7, with TRBD1 matching over 10 bases. The CDR3 length is 16 residues. Per the germline V gene, CDR1 is MNHEY and CDR2 is SVGAGI. CDR3 sequence (DNA): TGTGCCACCAGTTCCCCACCGGGACAGGGGTCTTACGAGCAGAACTTC. Protein product: CATSSPPGQGSYEQNF.

A remark on this clonotype: The germline gene is not matched at one end of the junction; a read error may be the cause. The chain couples TRBV7-9 to TRBJ2-1; 14 bases agree with TRBD2. This CDR3 is built from 16 residues. Looked up from germline, CDR1 is SEHNR and CDR2 is FQNEAQ (reference sequence). DNA for the CDR3: TGTGACAGCAGCTTTGCGGGACTAGCGGGAGTTTATGAGCAGTTCTTC. It is translated as CDSSFAGLAGVYEQFF. Based on the CDR3 plus reference TRBV7-9 and TRBJ2-1, the full variable domain is DTGVSQNPRHKITKRGQNVTFRCDPISEHNRLYWYRQTLGQGPEFLTYFQNEAQLEKSRLLSDRFSAERPKGSFSTLEIQRTEQGDSAMYLCDSSFAGLAGVYEQFFGPGTRLTVL.

A note on this clonotype: The CDR3 end shows no conserved phenylalanine or tryptophan, and so a read error is likely. The rearrangement uses TRBV6-4 and TRBJ2-5, with 9 bases fitting TRBD2. Germline V gene sequence: CDR1 MRHNA, CDR2 SNTAGT. This CDR3 is built from 14 residues. Germline trimming cut 5 bases from V and 7 bases from J; bases unmatched to any gene: 8. In DNA, the CDR3 is TGTGCCAGCAGTCGAGCGGGAGGAGAAGGGACCCAGTACCTC. Its translation: CASSRAGGEGTQYL.

This clonotype was counted only a few times. The chain couples TRBV7-2 to TRBJ2-1, with D possibly matching TRBD2 (7 bases). V lost 0 bases and J 4 bases, leaving 10 bases between the germline ends. The CDR3 covers 15 residues. Germline-derived CDR1 and CDR2 are SGHTA and FQGNSA. The CDR3 DNA follows: TGTGCCAGCAGCTTAGCGCGGGGGCAGTACAATGAGCAGTTCTTC. Its protein is CASSLARGQYNEQFF.

The table lists this clonotype with many counts. The genes are TRBV20-1 and TRBJ1-1, with 10 bases aligning to TRBD1. J was trimmed by 8 bases and V by 1 base; bases with no gene match: 7. There are 14 residues in the CDR3. Germline CDR1 is DFQATT and CDR2 is SNEGSKA (reference sequence). The CDR3 DNA is TGCAGTGCTAGAGTGACGACAGGGGGCCCAGAAGCTTTCTTT. This gives the protein CSARVTTGGPEAFF.

Regarding this clonotype: The junction does not match germline at one end; this may be a read error. This chain joins TRBV6-2 or TRBV6-3 and TRBJ1-2; the D is unclear. Germline loops: CDR1 MNHEY, CDR2 SVGEGT. This CDR3 is 13 amino acids long. CDR3 loop: CASSYGSIYDYTF. The CDR3 DNA follows: TGTGCCAGCAGTTATGGCAGCATCTATGACTACACCTTC.

Of note for this clonotype: Its ends do not fully match the called genes, so a read error is possible. CDR3 in amino acids: CTSSVWADTQYF. CDR3 coding DNA: TGTACCAGCAGTGTTTGGGCAGATACGCAGTATTTT. The chain is built from TRBV6-1 and TRBJ2-3, with D unclear. From germline, CDR1 is MNHNS and CDR2 SASEGT. This CDR3 has 12 residues.